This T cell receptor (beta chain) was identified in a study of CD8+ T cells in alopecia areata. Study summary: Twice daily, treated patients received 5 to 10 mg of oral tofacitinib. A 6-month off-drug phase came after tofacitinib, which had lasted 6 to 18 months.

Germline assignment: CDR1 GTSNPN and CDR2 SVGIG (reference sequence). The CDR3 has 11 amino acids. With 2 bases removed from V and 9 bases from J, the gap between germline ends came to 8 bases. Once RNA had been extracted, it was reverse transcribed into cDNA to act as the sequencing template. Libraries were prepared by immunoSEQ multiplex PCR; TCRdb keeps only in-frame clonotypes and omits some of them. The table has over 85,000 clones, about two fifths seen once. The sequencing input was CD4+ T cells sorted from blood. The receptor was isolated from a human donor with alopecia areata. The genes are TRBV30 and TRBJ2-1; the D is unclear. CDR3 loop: CAWSSSPEQFF. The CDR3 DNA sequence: TGTGCCTGGAGTTCCTCGCCTGAGCAGTTCTTC.